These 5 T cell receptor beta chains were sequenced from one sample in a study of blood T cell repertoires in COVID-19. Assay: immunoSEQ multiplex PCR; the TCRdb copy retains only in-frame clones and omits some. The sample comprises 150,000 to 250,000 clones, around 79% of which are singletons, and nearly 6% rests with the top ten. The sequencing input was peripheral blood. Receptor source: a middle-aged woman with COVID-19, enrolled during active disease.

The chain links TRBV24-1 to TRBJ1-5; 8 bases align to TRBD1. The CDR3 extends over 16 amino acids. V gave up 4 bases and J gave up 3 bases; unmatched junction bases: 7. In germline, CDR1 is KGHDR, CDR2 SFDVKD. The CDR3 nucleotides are TGTGCCACCAGTGACCTGCCAGGGGGCCCCAATCAGCCCCAGCATTTT. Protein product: CATSDLPGGPNQPQHF.

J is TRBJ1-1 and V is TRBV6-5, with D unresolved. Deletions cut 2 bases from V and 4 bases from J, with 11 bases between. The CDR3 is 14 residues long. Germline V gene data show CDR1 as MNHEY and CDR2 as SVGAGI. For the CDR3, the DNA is TGTGCCAGCAGTTACCCAGGAGGGCGCACTGAAGCTTTCTTT. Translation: CASSYPGGRTEAFF.

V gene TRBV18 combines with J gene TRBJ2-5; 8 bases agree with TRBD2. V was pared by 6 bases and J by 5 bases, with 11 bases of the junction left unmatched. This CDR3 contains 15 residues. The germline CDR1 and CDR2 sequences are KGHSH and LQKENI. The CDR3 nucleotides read TGTGCCAGCTCCCCTCGGGAGCGGGAGAGGGAGACCCAGTACTTC. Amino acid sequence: CASSPRERERETQYF.

The CDR3 bases are TGCGCCAGCAGCTCGCTCGGACAGGGCGGTGGCGGGGAGCTGTTTTTT. It encodes CASSSLGQGGGGELFF. V is TRBV5-1 and J is TRBJ2-2, with 8 bases identical to TRBD1. The CDR3 runs 16 residues. CDR1 is SGHRS, CDR2 YFSETQ, per germline. J was trimmed by 7 bases and V by 3 bases; bases with no gene match: 11.

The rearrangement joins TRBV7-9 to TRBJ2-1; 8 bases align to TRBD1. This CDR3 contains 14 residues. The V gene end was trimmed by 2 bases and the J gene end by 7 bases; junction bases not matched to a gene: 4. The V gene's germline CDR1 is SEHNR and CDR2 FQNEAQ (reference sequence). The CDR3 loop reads CASSLQGASNEQFF. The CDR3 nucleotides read TGTGCCAGCAGCTTACAGGGGGCGTCGAATGAGCAGTTCTTC.